Listed below are T cell receptor beta chains from one sample, sequenced in a study of radiotherapy plus CTLA-4 blockade in lung cancer. Measured with immunoSEQ multiplex PCR; TCRdb has only the in-frame clones, and not every one. The table has roughly 75,000 clones, about 78% seen once; the top ten hold 20% to 25%. Sequenced here: peripheral blood, sampled from a patient treated with radiotherapy plus ipilimumab. The source of these receptors is a human donor with non-small cell lung cancer whose response to radiotherapy plus ipilimumab could not be evaluated. Some clones in this sample may be carry-over from other donors' samples. CDR3s include the opening cysteine and the closing phenylalanine or tryptophan. D genes are given only for firm matches. Only part of the rows carry a size: once, few, many, or a class if the clone is expanded.

J: TRBJ2-1
D: NA
size: NA
V: TRBV5-1
DNA: TGCGCCAGCAGCTTGAATGGGGGGGCCTCCTACAATGAGCAGTTCTTC
CDR3: CASSLNGGASYNEQFF

J: TRBJ2-7
D: NA
size: NA
V: TRBV18
DNA: TGTGCCAGCTCAATTTACGGACTATCCTACGAGCAGTACTTC
CDR3: CASSIYGLSYEQYF

J: TRBJ2-1
D: NA
size: NA
V: TRBV29-1
DNA: TGCAGCGTTGACTGGGCTTATAATTACAATGAGCAGTTCTTC
CDR3: CSVDWAYNYNEQFF

J: TRBJ2-1
D: TRBD2
size: NA
V: TRBV7-6
DNA: TGTGCCAGCAGCTTAGCGCCTTCTAGCGGGGGGGTAACGGGTGAGCAGTTCTTC
CDR3: CASSLAPSSGGVTGEQFF

J: TRBJ2-3
D: NA
size: NA
V: TRBV28
DNA: TGTGCCAGCAGTTTGGTAGCAGATACGCAGTATTTT
CDR3: CASSLVADTQYF

J: TRBJ2-7
D: NA
size: NA
V: TRBV30
DNA: TGTGCCTGGAGCTTCCCGGGACAAGGTATCTACGAGCAGTACTTC
CDR3: CAWSFPGQGIYEQYF

J: TRBJ2-7
D: NA
size: NA
V: TRBV29-1
DNA: TGCAGCGTTGGGCAGGTCGAGGAGCAGTACTTC
CDR3: CSVGQVEEQYF

J: TRBJ1-5
D: NA
size: NA
V: TRBV30
DNA: TGTGCCTGGAGTGATGGGACAAGCAATCAGCCCCAGCATTTT
CDR3: CAWSDGTSNQPQHF

J: TRBJ2-1
D: TRBD2
size: NA
V: TRBV4-3
DNA: TGCGCCAGCAGCCAAGATATTTTGCGGGGGGGCGAGGATGAGCAGTTCTTC
CDR3: CASSQDILRGGEDEQFF

J: TRBJ2-7
D: NA
size: NA
V: TRBV21-1
DNA: TGTGCCAGCAGCAAGAATGGTGGAGTGGAGGACAGGCGCTACGAGCAGTACTTC
CDR3: CASSKNGGVEDRRYEQYF

J: TRBJ1-5
D: TRBD1
size: NA
V: TRBV6-1
DNA: TGTGCCAGCAGTGCGGGACAGGGGGATCAGCCCCAGCATTTT
CDR3: CASSAGQGDQPQHF

J: TRBJ2-5
D: TRBD1
size: few
V: TRBV4-3
DNA: TGCGCCAGCAGCCAAGGGACAGGGGGATCAGAGACCCAGTACTTC
CDR3: CASSQGTGGSETQYF

J: TRBJ1-5
D: TRBD1
size: NA
V: TRBV28
DNA: TGTGCCAGCAGTTTTCAAAGGGGACAGCCTAGCAATCAGCCCCAGCATTTT
CDR3: CASSFQRGQPSNQPQHF

J: TRBJ2-7
D: NA
size: NA
V: TRBV18
DNA: TGTGCCAGCTCACCAGAAGGGGGGTACTTC
CDR3: CASSPEGGYF

J: TRBJ2-7
D: NA
size: once
V: TRBV5-6
DNA: TGTGCCAGCAGCTTGGGGGGGGGCAGGTACGAGCAGTACTTC
CDR3: CASSLGGGRYEQYF

J: TRBJ1-1
D: TRBD1
size: NA
V: TRBV4-1
DNA: TGCGCCAGCAGCCCGTCCCAGGAGGGGGCCGGCACTGAAGCTTTCTTT
CDR3: CASSPSQEGAGTEAFF

J: TRBJ1-6
D: NA
size: NA
V: TRBV30
DNA: TGTGCCTGGAAAGAGGGGGATTCACCCCTCCACTTT
CDR3: CAWKEGDSPLHF

J: TRBJ1-3
D: TRBD1
size: few
V: TRBV18
DNA: TGTGCCAGCTCTCAAGGACAGGGTAGTGGAAACACCATATATTTT
CDR3: CASSQGQGSGNTIYF

J: TRBJ2-1
D: NA
size: NA
V: TRBV27
DNA: TGTGCCAGCAAATGGCGACAGCAGAACAATGAGCAGTTCTTC
CDR3: CASKWRQQNNEQFF

J: TRBJ2-1
D: TRBD2
size: NA
V: TRBV4-3
DNA: TGCGCCAGCAGCCAAGAATGGGGATTCTTTGGGGGGGATTACAATGAGCAGTTCTTC
CDR3: CASSQEWGFFGGDYNEQFF

J: TRBJ1-2
D: NA
size: NA
V: TRBV4-1
DNA: TGCGCCAGCAGCCAGATGGGACTTTATGGCTACACCTTC
CDR3: CASSQMGLYGYTF

J: TRBJ1-1
D: NA
size: once
V: TRBV28
DNA: TGTGCCATGTCGGGGGGCCTGAACACTGAAGCTTTCTTT
CDR3: CAMSGGLNTEAFF

J: TRBJ1-5
D: TRBD1
size: NA
V: TRBV6-5
DNA: TGTGCCAGCAGTTACGACAGGGGTAGCAATCAGCCCCAGCATTTT
CDR3: CASSYDRGSNQPQHF

J: TRBJ1-2
D: NA
size: NA
V: TRBV29-1
DNA: TGCAGCGTTGAAGTAGGGGAGGGCGGCTGGGGCGGCTACACCTTC
CDR3: CSVEVGEGGWGGYTF

J: TRBJ1-1
D: NA
size: NA
V: TRBV18
DNA: TGTGCCAGCTCTCCGGTACAGGGCAGGTTAGGTGAAGCTTTCTTT
CDR3: CASSPVQGRLGEAFF

J: TRBJ2-7
D: TRBD1
size: NA
V: TRBV27
DNA: TGTGCCAGCAGTTTGCTAGGAGGACAGGGGCGCGAGCAGTACTTC
CDR3: CASSLLGGQGREQYF

J: TRBJ2-3
D: NA
size: NA
V: TRBV13
DNA: TGTGCCAGCAGCCCCGGACTCACAGATACGCAGTATTTT
CDR3: CASSPGLTDTQYF

J: TRBJ2-3
D: TRBD2
size: few
V: TRBV2
DNA: TGTGCCAGCAGTGGATCTCTCGAGACGGGCGGGGGGGTCACAGATACGCAGTATTTT
CDR3: CASSGSLETGGGVTDTQYF

J: TRBJ1-1
D: NA
size: NA
V: TRBV11-2
DNA: TGTGCCAGCAGCTTAGTGGGACGGAGGGACACTGAAGCTTTCTTT
CDR3: CASSLVGRRDTEAFF

J: TRBJ2-7
D: NA
size: NA
V: TRBV2
DNA: TGTGCCAGCAACCTAGCGCCAACCTACGAGCAGTACTTC
CDR3: CASNLAPTYEQYF

J: TRBJ2-5
D: NA
size: NA
V: TRBV21-1
DNA: TGTGCCAGCAGCAAAGGGAGGCTAGCGGGGGGAGTAGAAGAGACCCAGTACTTC
CDR3: CASSKGRLAGGVEETQYF

J: TRBJ2-3
D: TRBD2
size: NA
V: TRBV4-2
DNA: TGTGCCAGCAGCCAAGATTCCGGACTAGGGACAGATACGCAGTATTTT
CDR3: CASSQDSGLGTDTQYF

J: TRBJ1-3
D: NA
size: NA
V: TRBV5-5
DNA: TGTGCCAGCAGCTTTGCATCCTACGGCTCTGGAAACACCATATATTTT
CDR3: CASSFASYGSGNTIYF

J: TRBJ2-5
D: TRBD2
size: NA
V: TRBV9
DNA: TGTGCCAGCAGCGTAGGTATAGCGGGGGGAGAGACCCAGTACTTC
CDR3: CASSVGIAGGETQYF

J: TRBJ2-3
D: NA
size: NA
V: TRBV2
DNA: TGTGCCAGCAGAGAAGGACTCTTTAGCACAGATACGCAGTATTTT
CDR3: CASREGLFSTDTQYF

J: TRBJ2-1
D: NA
size: NA
V: TRBV11-2
DNA: TGTGCCAGCAGCTTAACCAGGGGTGTCTACAATGAGCAGTTCTTC
CDR3: CASSLTRGVYNEQFF

J: TRBJ1-4
D: TRBD1
size: NA
V: TRBV4-1
DNA: TGCGCCAGCAGCCCAGAACGACAGGGTAATGAAAAACTGTTTTTT
CDR3: CASSPERQGNEKLFF

J: TRBJ2-3
D: NA
size: NA
V: TRBV28
DNA: TGTGCCAGCAGTGACAGGGGAGGGACAGATACGCAGTATTTT
CDR3: CASSDRGGTDTQYF

J: TRBJ2-7
D: TRBD1
size: NA
V: TRBV28
DNA: TGTGCCACCAGGGGGACAGGGTTGTACGAGCAGTACTTC
CDR3: CATRGTGLYEQYF

J: TRBJ1-5
D: TRBD1
size: once
V: TRBV19
DNA: TGTGCCAGTAGTCTGGTTTCTCACAGGGGGCGAAATCAGCCCCAGCATTTT
CDR3: CASSLVSHRGRNQPQHF

J: TRBJ1-3
D: NA
size: NA
V: TRBV2
DNA: TGTGCCAGCTTTCAGGGGTTCTCCGGAAACACCATATATTTT
CDR3: CASFQGFSGNTIYF

J: TRBJ1-2
D: NA
size: NA
V: TRBV28
DNA: TGTGCCAGCACCTCCACGGCGGGAGGCTACACCTTC
CDR3: CASTSTAGGYTF